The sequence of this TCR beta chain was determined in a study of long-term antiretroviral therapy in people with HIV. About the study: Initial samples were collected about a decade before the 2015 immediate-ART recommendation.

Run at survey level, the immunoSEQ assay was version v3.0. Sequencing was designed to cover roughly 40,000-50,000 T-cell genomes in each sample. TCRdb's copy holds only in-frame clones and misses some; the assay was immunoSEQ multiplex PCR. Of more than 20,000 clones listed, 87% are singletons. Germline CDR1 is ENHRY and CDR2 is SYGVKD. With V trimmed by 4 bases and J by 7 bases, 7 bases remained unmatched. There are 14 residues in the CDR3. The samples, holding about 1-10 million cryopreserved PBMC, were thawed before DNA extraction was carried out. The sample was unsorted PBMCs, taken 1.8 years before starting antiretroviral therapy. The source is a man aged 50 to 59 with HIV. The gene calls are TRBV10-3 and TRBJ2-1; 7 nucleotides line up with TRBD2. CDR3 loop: CAISGERDGNEQFF. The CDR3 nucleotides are TGTGCCATCAGTGGCGAGCGGGATGGAAATGAGCAGTTCTTC.